This T cell receptor beta chain derives from a study of shared clonotypes between healthy human individuals (dated by TCRdb to about 2020). The study in broad terms: Three men and two women, aged 18 to 49 years, made up the cohort. For each donor, CD4 naive and CD4 memory were each run on three plates, CD8 naive on two plates, and CD8 memory on one plate. Blood TCR repertoires of 5 or 6 healthy adults were deeply sequenced to estimate repertoire size and the extent of clonotype sharing between individuals. Different laboratories and diverse techniques were used to prepare libraries and sequence TCR repertoires, to increase sequencing depth and limit assay-specific biases. Per donor, leukapheresis produced somewhere between about 0.9 and 9.5 billion PBMCs.

CD8 naive samples were CD45RO-negative cells positively selected for CCR7, giving a CD45RA+CCR7+ population that excluded TemRA cells. The donors were healthy, HIV-negative adults with no recently reported acute infections or vaccinations. All donors were Caucasian adults living in Nashville, Tennessee, USA. Blood was collected by leukapheresis, and PBMCs were isolated by Ficoll-Histopaque density gradient centrifugation and then cryopreserved in liquid nitrogen vapor phase. Analytical flow cytometry was used to check the purity and quantity of each magnetically sorted T cell population. Genomic DNA was isolated from each sorted fraction and quantified by UV absorbance on a Nanodrop 2000c. General study outcomes and caveats: The small number of donors limited the genetic and exposure-history diversity represented. Pairwise subsampling led to the expectation that sequencing depth would affect the degree of clonotype sharing among donors. Naive subsets generally had larger estimated clonotype richness than memory subsets did. Sampling was limited to blood, and TCR repertoires in tissue likely differ from TCR repertoires in blood. Even with the large sequencing depth, rarefaction of the sorted-subset datasets indicated that sequencing was incomplete. Sharing across a few donors was observed for approximately 5% of naive CD4, 3% to 3.5% of naive CD8, 2.3% of memory CD4, and about 0.4% of memory CD8 clonotypes. Compared with non-shared clonotypes, the clonotypes found in all four sorted-subset donors had higher generation probabilities.

Concerning this clone: Its antigen is unknown. Per-nucleotide qualities are absent, and no much larger clonotype sits a single base away.

V is reduced by 5 bases and J by 4 bases, leaving a spacing of 12 bases between them. Spanning cysteine to phenylalanine, the CDR3 consists of 13 amino acids. Only the CDR3 DNA stays, 39 bases, in frame from base 1. From the germline V gene (reference sequence), CDR1 is LNHDA and CDR2 is SQIVND. TCR CDR3 regions were amplified from genomic DNA by multiplex PCR using the deep immunoSEQ assay. Extracted genomic DNA from each cell subset was spread evenly across all wells of several immunoSEQ 96-well plates, with each plate serving as a replicate. For sorted subsets, about 200 ng genomic DNA, equal to tens of thousands of T cell genomes, was loaded into each replicate PCR. The purified libraries were quantified using a Qubit 3.0 fluorometer, sized with a Bioanalyzer 2100, and then quantified again using the KAPA Library Quantification kit. Each immunoSEQ 96-well plate was sequenced on its own single-read 150-cycle Illumina NextSeq 550 flow cell. From the authors' description of their analysis: Because the immunoSEQ output included only junctional sequences and no quality scores, the filtering could not be the same as the filtering used for full-length reads. To assign V/J genes and CDR3, sequences were annotated using PyIR, a Python wrapper for IgBLAST v1.9, with IMGT germline references. Reads with weak V/J assignments (E-value above 1e-6), missing CDR3, stop codons, out-of-frame junctions, or ambiguous translated residues were removed. V3J clonotypes were defined by identical inferred V gene, J gene, and CDR3 amino acid sequence. The percentage overlap between two repertoires was calculated by dividing the number of shared unique clonotypes by the size of the smaller repertoire. Richness of each repertoire was evaluated using RTK rarefaction, the Chao1 estimator, and Recon v2.1 estimates of unobserved clonotypes. For all TCRbeta clonotypes obtained by the gDNA method from a handful of donors, generation probabilities were computed with OLGA. TCRdb re-hosts the immuneACCESS table, in-frame sequences only. Its copies lack some clones; in the studies checked, an unresolved V gene accounts for under half of them, and the cause for the rest is not known. V and J calls and clone size are copied from that table; D and trimming were computed from the DNA. The sample has millions of clones on record, approximately 94% of them singletons. Roughly 1% of the sample rests with the top ten.

This sequence was found in a man between 18 and 29 years old in good health. The rearrangement combines TRBV19 with TRBJ2-7, and TRBD1 may be the D gene, going by 5 matching bases. The sequenced sample consisted of naive CD8+ T cells sorted from blood. The meaning of the sample's cell subset or site label: CD45RA+CCR7+. Here the CDR3 is given as CASSPSRAYEQYF. The DNA is TGTGCCAGTAGTCCGTCCAGGGCGTACGAGCAGTACTTC.